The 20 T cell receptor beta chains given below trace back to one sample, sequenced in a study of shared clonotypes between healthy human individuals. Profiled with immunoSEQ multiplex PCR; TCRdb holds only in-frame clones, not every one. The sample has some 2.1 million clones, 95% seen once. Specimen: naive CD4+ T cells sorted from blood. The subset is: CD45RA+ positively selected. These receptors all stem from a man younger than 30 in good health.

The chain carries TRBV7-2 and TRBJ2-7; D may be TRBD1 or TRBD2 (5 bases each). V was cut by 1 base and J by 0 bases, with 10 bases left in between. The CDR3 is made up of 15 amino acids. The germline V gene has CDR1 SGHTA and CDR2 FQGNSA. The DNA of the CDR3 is TGTGCCAGCAGCTTAGGTGTCGGGGCCTCCTACGAGCAGTACTTC. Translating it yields CASSLGVGASYEQYF.

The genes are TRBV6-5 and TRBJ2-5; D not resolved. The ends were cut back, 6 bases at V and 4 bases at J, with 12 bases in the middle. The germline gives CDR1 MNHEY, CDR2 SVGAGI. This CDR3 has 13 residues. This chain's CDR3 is CASSPGRGETQYF. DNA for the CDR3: TGTGCCAGCAGCCCCGGCAGAGGAGAGACCCAGTACTTC.

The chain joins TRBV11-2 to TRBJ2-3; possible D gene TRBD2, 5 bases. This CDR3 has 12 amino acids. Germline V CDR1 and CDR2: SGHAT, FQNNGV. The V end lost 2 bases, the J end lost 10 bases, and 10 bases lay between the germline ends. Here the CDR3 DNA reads TGTGCCAGCAGCTTAAGCGGCCAAGCGCAGTATTTT. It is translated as CASSLSGQAQYF.

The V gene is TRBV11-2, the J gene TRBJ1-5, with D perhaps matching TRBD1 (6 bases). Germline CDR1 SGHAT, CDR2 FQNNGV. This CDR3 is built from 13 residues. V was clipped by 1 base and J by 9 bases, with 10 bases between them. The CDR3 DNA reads TGTGCCAGCAGCTTAGCTCCGACAGGGCCCCAGCATTTT. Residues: CASSLAPTGPQHF.

The CDR3 nucleotides are TGCGCCAGCTCGGACCTCTCCGAGAAAGGGGGTACGCAGTATTTT. Amino acids: CASSDLSEKGGTQYF. The chain couples TRBV10-1 to TRBJ2-3; D may be TRBD1 (6 bases). Trimming took off 8 bases at V and 8 bases at J, with 23 bases between the two ends. Germline-derived CDR1 and CDR2 are WNHNN and SYGVQD (reference sequence). The CDR3 extends over 15 amino acids.

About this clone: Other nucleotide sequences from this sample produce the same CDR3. CDR3 amino acids: CASSFGGVNQPQHF. The DNA of the CDR3 is TGCGCCAGCAGCTTTGGGGGGGTCAATCAGCCCCAGCATTTT. The chain carries TRBV5-1 and TRBJ1-5; the D gene is possibly TRBD1 (5 bases). The CDR3 runs to 14 residues. Trimming pared 2 bases from V and 3 bases from J, leaving 9 bases between. Germline-derived CDR1 and CDR2 are SGHRS and YFSETQ. The full variable domain, in which reference TRBV5-1 and TRBJ1-5 provide the parts outside the CDR3, is KAGVTQTPRYLIKTRGQQVTLSCSPISGHRSVSWYQQTPGQGLQFLFEYFSETQRNKGNFPGRFSGRQFSNSRSEMNVSTLELGDSALYLCASSFGGVNQPQHFGDGTRLSIL.

The DNA for the CDR3 is TGTGCCAGCAGCTCGACTAGCGGGAGAAGCTACGAGCAGTACTTC. Its protein product is CASSSTSGRSYEQYF. The chain is built from TRBV11-2 and TRBJ2-7, with 12 bases that match TRBD2. The V gene's germline CDR1 is SGHAT and CDR2 FQNNGV. This CDR3 spans 15 amino acids. J lost 3 bases, V lost 4 bases, and 4 bases had no gene match.

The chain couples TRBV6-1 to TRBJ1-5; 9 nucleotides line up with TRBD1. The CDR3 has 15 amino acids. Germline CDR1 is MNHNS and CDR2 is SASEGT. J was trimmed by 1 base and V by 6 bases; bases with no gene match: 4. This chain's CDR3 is CASRQGAPSNQPQHF. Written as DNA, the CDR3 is TGTGCCAGCAGACAGGGGGCGCCGAGCAATCAGCCCCAGCATTTT.

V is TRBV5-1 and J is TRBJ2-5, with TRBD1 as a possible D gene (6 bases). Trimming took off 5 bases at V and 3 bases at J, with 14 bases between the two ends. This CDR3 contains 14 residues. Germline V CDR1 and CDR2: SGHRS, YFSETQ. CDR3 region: CASRDTGSEETQYF. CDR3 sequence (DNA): TGCGCCAGCAGGGACACAGGGTCGGAAGAGACCCAGTACTTC.

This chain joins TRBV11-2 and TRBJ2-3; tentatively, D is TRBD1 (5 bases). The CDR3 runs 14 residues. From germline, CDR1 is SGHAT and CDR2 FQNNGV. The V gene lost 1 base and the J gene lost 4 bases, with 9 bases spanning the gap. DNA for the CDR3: TGTGCCAGCAGCTTAGCCAGGGCGGCAGATACGCAGTATTTT. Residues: CASSLARAADTQYF. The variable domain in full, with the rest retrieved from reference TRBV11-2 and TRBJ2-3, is EAGVAQSPRYKIIEKRQSVAFWCNPISGHATLYWYQQILGQGPKLLIQFQNNGVVDDSQLPKDRFSAERLKGVDSTLKIQPAKLEDSAVYLCASSLARAADTQYFGPGTRLTVL.

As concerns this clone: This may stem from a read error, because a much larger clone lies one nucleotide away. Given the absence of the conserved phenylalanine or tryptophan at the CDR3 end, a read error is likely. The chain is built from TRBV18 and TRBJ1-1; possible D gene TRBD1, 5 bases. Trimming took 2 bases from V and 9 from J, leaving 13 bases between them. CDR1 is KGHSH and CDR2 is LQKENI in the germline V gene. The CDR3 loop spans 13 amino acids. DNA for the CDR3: TGTGCCAGCTCACCATCGGACATGACTAAAGCTTTCTCT. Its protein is CASSPSDMTKAFS.

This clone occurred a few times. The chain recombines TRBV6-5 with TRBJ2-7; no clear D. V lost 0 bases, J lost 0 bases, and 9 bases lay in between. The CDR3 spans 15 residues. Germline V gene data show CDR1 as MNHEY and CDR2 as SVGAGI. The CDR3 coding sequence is TGTGCCAGCAGTTACTCATGGACGGACTCCTACGAGCAGTACTTC. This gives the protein CASSYSWTDSYEQYF.

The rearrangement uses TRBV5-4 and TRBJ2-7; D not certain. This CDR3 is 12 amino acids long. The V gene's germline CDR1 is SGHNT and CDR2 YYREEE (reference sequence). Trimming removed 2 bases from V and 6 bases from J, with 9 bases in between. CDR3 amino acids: CASSFPTPEQYF. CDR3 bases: TGTGCCAGCAGCTTTCCTACCCCCGAGCAGTACTTC.

The CDR3 DNA reads as TGCAGCGTTGAATGGGGGGACGGCTACAATGAGCAGTTCTTC. It codes for CSVEWGDGYNEQFF. This rearrangement joins TRBV29-1 to TRBJ2-1; TRBD2 is a possible D gene (6 bases). CDR1 is SQVTM, CDR2 ANQGSEA, per germline. The CDR3 is 14 residues long. Deletions cut 2 bases from V and 3 bases from J, with 11 bases between.

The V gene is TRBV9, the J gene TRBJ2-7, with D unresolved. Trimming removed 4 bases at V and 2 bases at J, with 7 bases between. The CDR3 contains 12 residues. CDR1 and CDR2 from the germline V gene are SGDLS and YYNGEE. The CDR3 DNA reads TGTGCCAGCAGCCCCAGTGCCTACGAGCAGTACTTC. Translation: CASSPSAYEQYF.

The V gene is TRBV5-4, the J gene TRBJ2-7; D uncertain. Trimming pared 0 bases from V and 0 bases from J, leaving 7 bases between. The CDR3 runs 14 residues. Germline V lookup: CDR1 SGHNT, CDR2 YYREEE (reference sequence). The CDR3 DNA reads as TGTGCCAGCAGCTTGGATGACAACTCCTACGAGCAGTACTTC. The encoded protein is CASSLDDNSYEQYF. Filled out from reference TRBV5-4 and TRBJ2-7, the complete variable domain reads ETGVTQSPTHLIKTRGQQVTLRCSSQSGHNTVSWYQQALGQGPQFIFQYYREEENGRGNFPPRFSGLQFPNYSSELNVNALELDDSALYLCASSLDDNSYEQYFGPGTRLTVT.

CDR3 region: CASSHRQGVSTGELFF. CDR3 nucleotides: TGCGCCAGCAGCCACCGACAGGGCGTGAGCACCGGGGAGCTGTTTTTT. The V call is TRBV5-1, the J call TRBJ2-2, with 7 bases aligning to TRBD1. CDR3 length equals 16 residues. With V trimmed by 4 bases and J by 4 bases, 10 bases remained unmatched. From germline, CDR1 is SGHRS and CDR2 YFSETQ.

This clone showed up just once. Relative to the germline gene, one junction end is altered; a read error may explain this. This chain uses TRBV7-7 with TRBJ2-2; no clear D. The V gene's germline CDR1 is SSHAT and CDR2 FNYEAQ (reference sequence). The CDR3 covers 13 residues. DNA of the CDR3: TGTGCTAGCAGTTTCTCGGGTAGCGGGGAGCTGTTTTTT. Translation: CASSFSGSGELFF.

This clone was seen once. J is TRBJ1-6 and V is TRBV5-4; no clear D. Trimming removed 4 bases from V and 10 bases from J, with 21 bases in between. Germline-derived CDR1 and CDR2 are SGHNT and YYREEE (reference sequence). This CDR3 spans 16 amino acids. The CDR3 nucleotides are TGTGCCAGCAGCCTGGACTCATCAGTACGGGTGTCACCCCTCCACTTT. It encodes CASSLDSSVRVSPLHF.

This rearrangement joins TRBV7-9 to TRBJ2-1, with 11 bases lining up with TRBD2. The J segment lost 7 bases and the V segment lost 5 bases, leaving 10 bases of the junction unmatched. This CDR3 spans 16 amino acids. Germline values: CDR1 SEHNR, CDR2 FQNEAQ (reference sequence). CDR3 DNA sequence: TGTGCCAGCAGCCACCATCTAGCGGGGGGCATGAATGAGCAGTTCTTC. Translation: CASSHHLAGGMNEQFF.